This T cell receptor beta chain was identified in a study of response to subunit inactivated influenza vaccine (dated by TCRdb to the late 2010s). General notes on the study: The study used deep quantitative T cell receptor repertoire profiling to track responses to a trivalent subunit inactivated influenza vaccine. Summary of the overall study and its limitations: According to the authors, only a limited number of new T cells may be recruited by each seasonal influenza vaccination.

The library relied on RT-PCR. The run used an Illumina HiSeq 2500. TCRdb reworked the public reads: Q25 trimming with fastp, MiXCR clone assembly, productive beta chains retained. Each entry merges the rows of one CDR3 protein and shows their most common DNA and genes. Here the sample has hundreds of thousands of distinct CDR3 sequences; around 18% occur a single time. The leading ten clones occupy approximately 10% of the sample. This clonotype was recorded only once. Its antigen is not yet known. There are no base qualities to consult, and no much larger clone falls within one base. One read alone is weak evidence. The germline V gene supplies CDR1 SGHRS and CDR2 YFSETQ. Inclusive of the bounding cysteine and phenylalanine, the CDR3 is 15 residues long. The DNA shown is the 45-base CDR3, in frame from base 1. The junction carries 11 bases between V and J, which are trimmed by 1 base and 3 bases respectively.

Rearrangement joined TRBV5-1 to TRBJ1-3, with the D gene too uncertain to name. The source is a man aged 50 to 59 who received an inactivated influenza vaccine. Donor details come from another sample of the same person, matched by shared clones. The material sequenced was PBMCs from blood, taken approximately 5 days after vaccination. The DNA reads TGCGCCAGCAGCTTGAACGGAGATCTTGGAAACACCATATATTTT. This yields the protein CASSLNGDLGNTIYF.